The next 21 T cell receptor beta chains were all read from a single sample in a study of cytotoxic CD8 clonotypes in ibrutinib-treated CLL. The repertoire was sequenced with immunoSEQ multiplex PCR; TCRdb's copy has only in-frame clones and lacks some. Of about 50,000 clones in the sample, approximately 71% were seen once. The specimen was PBMCs, collected after 12 months of ibrutinib treatment. Source of these receptors: a human donor with chronic lymphocytic leukemia.

V is TRBV4-1 and J is TRBJ2-5; 11 bases align to TRBD2. Trimming cost V 7 bases and J 4 bases; bases outside gene matches: 17. The CDR3 is 18 amino acids. Per the germline V gene, CDR1 is MGHRA and CDR2 is YSYEKL. CDR3 loop: CASTPVGLAEPPRETQYF. The CDR3 DNA follows: TGCGCCAGCACCCCCGTGGGACTAGCGGAACCACCCCGAGAGACCCAGTACTTC.

This clone was counted a single time. The rearrangement uses TRBV2 and TRBJ2-7; TRBD2 matches 11 bases. The CDR3 loop spans 15 amino acids. J gave up 7 bases and V 3 bases, and 8 bases lay outside the gene matches. Germline V CDR1 and CDR2: SNHLY, FYNNEI. CDR3 region: CASSETSGMLTEQYF. CDR3 nucleotides: TGTGCCAGCAGTGAGACTAGCGGGATGCTCACGGAGCAGTACTTC.

The CDR3 spells CASSTTSGSYEQYF. The CDR3 nucleotides read TGTGCCAGTAGTACGACCTCAGGGTCCTACGAGCAGTACTTC. The rearrangement uses TRBV19 and TRBJ2-7, with D maybe TRBD1 (5 bases). Germline V gives CDR1 LNHDA, CDR2 SQIVND (reference sequence). The germline V and J ends were trimmed by 4 bases and 1 base, with 11 bases remaining between them. This CDR3 is built from 14 residues.

The rearrangement joins TRBV6-5 to TRBJ1-2, with a tentative D call TRBD1 (5 bases). Germline V CDR1 and CDR2: MNHEY, SVGAGI. The CDR3 is 14 residues long. Trimming left V 6 bases short and J 7 bases short, with 18 bases between. In DNA, the CDR3 is TGTGCCAGCAGCCGCACAGGAGGGATATTTGGCTACACCTTC. Protein sequence: CASSRTGGIFGYTF.

The J gene is TRBJ2-5, the V gene TRBV28, with D tentatively TRBD1 (5 bases). This CDR3 contains 12 residues. Trimming shortened V by 9 bases and J by 2 bases, and 10 bases separated the two germline ends. Looked up from germline, CDR1 is MDHEN and CDR2 is SYDVKM. CDR3 nucleotide sequence: TGTGCCAGTGTAGACAGACAAGAGACCCAGTACTTC. Encoded protein: CASVDRQETQYF.

This clone was counted only a few times. V and J are TRBV2 and TRBJ2-3; 11 bases map to TRBD2. Per the germline V gene, CDR1 is SNHLY and CDR2 is FYNNEI. CDR3 size: 14 residues. The ends lost 9 bases at V and 5 bases at J; junction bases unmatched: 7. The CDR3 DNA reads as TGTGCCAGTGTACTAGCGGGAGTTTTAGATACGCAGTATTTT. It is translated as CASVLAGVLDTQYF. Supplemented by reference TRBV2 and TRBJ2-3, the full variable domain reads EPEVTQTPSHQVTQMGQEVILRCVPISNHLYFYWYRQILGQKVEFLVSFYNNEISEKSEIFDDQFSVERPDGSNFTLKIRSTKLEDSAMYFCASVLAGVLDTQYFGPGTRLTVL.

This chain connects TRBV5-1 to TRBJ2-7; 14 bases match TRBD2. Losses at the gene ends were 3 bases for V and 0 bases for J; bases not matched to a gene: 8. The germline CDR1 and CDR2 sequences are SGHRS and YFSETQ. The CDR3 runs to 18 residues. The chain's CDR3 is CASSSGLAGGPHSYEQYF. CDR3 sequence (DNA): TGCGCCAGCAGCTCCGGACTAGCGGGAGGACCCCACTCCTACGAGCAGTACTTC.

This chain joins TRBV7-3 and TRBJ2-7; D not resolved. Germline CDR1 is SGHTA and CDR2 is FQGTGA. The CDR3 loop spans 11 amino acids. V was cut by 5 bases and J by 4 bases, with 6 bases left in between. CDR3 loop: CASSGTYEQYF. The CDR3 nucleotides read TGTGCCAGCAGCGGAACTTACGAGCAGTACTTC.

The rearrangement links TRBV5-6 to TRBJ2-2, with 9 bases identical to TRBD2. V lost 4 bases and J lost 7; bases outside the gene matches: 11. Germline CDR1 SGHDT, CDR2 YYEEEE. The CDR3 loop spans 16 amino acids. The CDR3 DNA is TGTGCCAGCAGCCCGGTTAGCGGGAGAGAGAGCGGGGAGCTGTTTTTT. This translates into CASSPVSGRESGELFF.

This chain links TRBV7-8 with TRBJ2-7, with 8 bases aligning to TRBD1. Per germline, CDR1 SGHVS and CDR2 FQNEAQ. After removal of 6 bases from V and 3 bases from J, the junction contained 4 bases not matched to a gene. The CDR3 runs to 13 residues. The CDR3 reads CASRIGQGYEQYF. In DNA, the CDR3 is TGTGCCAGCAGGATTGGACAGGGCTACGAGCAGTACTTC.

This clone has a count of ten or more. The chain couples TRBV6-5 to TRBJ2-4; maybe TRBD1 (5 bases). The CDR3 totals 13 residues. The ends were cut back, 5 bases at V and 12 bases at J, with 17 bases in the middle. The germline gives CDR1 MNHEY, CDR2 SVGAGI. The CDR3 spells CASSPNPGFTQYF. CDR3 in DNA: TGTGCCAGCAGTCCCAATCCAGGGTTCACTCAGTACTTC.

This chain links TRBV30 with TRBJ1-1, with 8 bases lining up with TRBD1. Germline V gene sequence: CDR1 GTSNPN, CDR2 SVGIG (reference sequence). With V trimmed by 4 bases and J by 4 bases, 5 bases remained unmatched. This CDR3 is 13 amino acids long. CDR3 coding DNA: TGTGCCTGGACCAGGGGGCGGACCACTGAAGCTTTCTTT. Translation gives CAWTRGRTTEAFF.

The chain couples TRBV2 to TRBJ2-3; possible D gene TRBD1, 5 bases. The CDR3 has 14 residues. Germline V gene lookup returns CDR1 SNHLY and CDR2 FYNNEI. Trimming removed 7 bases from V and 0 bases from J, with 11 bases in between. The CDR3 here is CASTQGLSTDTQYF. The DNA of the CDR3 is TGTGCCAGCACCCAGGGATTGAGCACAGATACGCAGTATTTT. Drawing the rest from reference TRBV2 and TRBJ2-3, the complete variable domain is EPEVTQTPSHQVTQMGQEVILRCVPISNHLYFYWYRQILGQKVEFLVSFYNNEISEKSEIFDDQFSVERPDGSNFTLKIRSTKLEDSAMYFCASTQGLSTDTQYFGPGTRLTVL.

The V and J genes are TRBV18 and TRBJ2-2; TRBD2 agrees at 14 bases. V lost 5 bases and J lost 6; bases outside the gene matches: 5. Germline loops: CDR1 KGHSH, CDR2 LQKENI. CDR3 size: 16 residues. CDR3 protein: CASSAGLAGEAGELFF. DNA of the CDR3: TGTGCCAGCTCAGCGGGACTAGCGGGAGAAGCCGGGGAGCTGTTTTTT.

The chain combines TRBV6-5 with TRBJ2-3; D gene unclear. The V end lost 1 base, the J end lost 13 bases, and 9 bases lay between the germline ends. CDR3 length equals 11 residues. Germline V gene data show CDR1 as MNHEY and CDR2 as SVGAGI. CDR3: CASSYLRMEYF. The DNA of the CDR3 is TGTGCCAGCAGTTACTTGCGAATGGAGTATTTT.

The V and J genes are TRBV5-4 and TRBJ2-1; 9 bases align to TRBD1. CDR3 size: 16 residues. The V and J ends lost 4 bases and 6 bases, in that order; junction bases with no gene match: 11. Per the germline V gene, CDR1 is SGHNT and CDR2 is YYREEE (reference sequence). CDR3 bases: TGTGCCAGCAGCAATACACAGGGGGCCCCCCTCAATGAGCAGTTCTTC. Translating it yields CASSNTQGAPLNEQFF. Based on the CDR3 plus reference TRBV5-4 and TRBJ2-1, the full variable domain is ETGVTQSPTHLIKTRGQQVTLRCSSQSGHNTVSWYQQALGQGPQFIFQYYREEENGRGNFPPRFSGLQFPNYSSELNVNALELDDSALYLCASSNTQGAPLNEQFFGPGTRLTVL.

This clone is a singleton in its sample. This chain joins TRBV30 and TRBJ1-6; 7 bases line up with TRBD1. The CDR3 runs to 17 residues. Unmatched junction bases numbered 13, after V lost 0 bases and J lost 8 bases. CDR1 is GTSNPN and CDR2 is SVGIG in the germline V gene (reference sequence). CDR3 loop: CAWSVPRGRGIDSPLHF. The CDR3, as DNA: TGTGCCTGGAGTGTACCCCGGGGCAGGGGGATTGATTCACCCCTCCACTTT.

V usage is TRBV5-1 and J usage is TRBJ2-5; perhaps TRBD2 as D (6 bases). CDR1 is SGHRS, CDR2 YFSETQ, per germline. The CDR3 length is 15 residues. The ends were cut back, 0 bases at V and 5 bases at J, with 14 bases in the middle. The CDR3 region is CASSLEWGGPETQYF. As DNA, the CDR3 is TGCGCCAGCAGCTTGGAATGGGGAGGTCCCGAGACCCAGTACTTC.

V usage is TRBV28 and J usage is TRBJ1-2, with 7 bases lining up with TRBD1. The V gene's germline CDR1 is MDHEN and CDR2 SYDVKM. Trimming at V came to 3 bases and at J to 0 bases, leaving 7 bases not matched to a gene. There are 16 residues in the CDR3. CDR3 protein: CASSFRGSSPNYGYTF. In DNA, the CDR3 is TGTGCCAGCAGTTTCAGGGGGTCGAGTCCTAACTATGGCTACACCTTC.

The chain recombines TRBV5-1 with TRBJ2-7; 12 bases match TRBD2. This CDR3 comprises 15 residues. Germline-derived CDR1 and CDR2 are SGHRS and YFSETQ. V was pared by 4 bases and J by 0 bases, with 2 bases of the junction left unmatched. The CDR3, as DNA: TGCGCCAGCAGCCTAGCGGGAGGGTCCTCCTACGAGCAGTACTTC. It is translated as CASSLAGGSSYEQYF.

CDR3 sequence: CASSLSLRGRTEAFF. As DNA, the CDR3 is TGTGCCAGCAGTTTATCACTTAGGGGGCGGACTGAAGCTTTCTTT. The chain uses TRBV28 and TRBJ1-1, with 7 bases identical to TRBD1. The CDR3 is 15 amino acids. The germline V gene has CDR1 MDHEN and CDR2 SYDVKM. The V gene end was trimmed by 1 base and the J gene end by 5 bases; junction bases not matched to a gene: 7.